This T cell receptor beta chain was sequenced in a study of blood T cell repertoires in COVID-19 (dated by TCRdb to the early 2020s). Study-wide context: Samples from collaborators originated in the United States, Italy and Spain and spanned both the acute and convalescent phases of COVID-19. The material from the prospective study consisted of cDNA or gDNA derived from T cells, B-cell-depleted T cells, or PBMCs. The dataset comprised deeply sampled blood TCRbeta repertoires from subjects exposed to, actively infected with, or recovered from COVID-19. The repertoires were made available in a free public database intended to serve as a resource for research on the immune response to SARS-CoV-2. The samples were drawn from two sources: the first 160 participants of the ongoing ImmuneRACE study, and 950 to 1,500 subjects contributed by 6 global collaborators. Sample metadata almost always included a de-identified subject ID, COVID-19 status, age in years and sex. Where available, HLA class I and class II types were taken from metadata supplied by the sample provider and were not determined by assay-based typing.

Study-wide findings and limitations: The amount of clinical and demographic metadata varied by source and participant and was provided uncurated.

TCRbeta CDR3 regions were amplified from genomic DNA using the immunoSEQ Assay, a bias-controlled multiplex PCR. In the authors' own workflow: The number of nucleated cells in each sample was estimated from the amplification of reference gene primers within the assay. To quantify the absolute abundance of each unique TCRbeta CDR3 rearrangement, sequence reads were collapsed and filtered. For each sample, productive Simpson clonality was calculated as the square root of Simpson's diversity index over productive rearrangements. In TCRdb, the immuneACCESS table is reduced to in-frame sequences with V and J assigned. These tables do not hold every clone; where another copy was compared, an unresolved V gene accounts for under half, and the others remain unexplained. V and J calls and clone size come straight from that table; D and trimming were deduced from the DNA. The sample table shows about 190,000 clones, and less than 80% are seen once. The ten largest clones take up about an eighth of the sample.

About this clone: Its antigen specificity is not known. No clone much larger than this one lies a single base away; base qualities are absent. Other DNA sequences in this sample translate to the same CDR3.

Counted from cysteine to phenylalanine, this CDR3 has 13 amino acids. Kept here is only the CDR3 DNA, which spans 39 bases and is read in frame from base 1. CDR1 and CDR2 are read off the germline V gene as SGHRS and YFSETQ. After removal of 4 bases from V and 3 bases from J, the junction retains 3 bases not matched to a gene. The collaborating institutions used their own protocols to collect whole blood in K2EDTA tubes. Collaborator samples were shipped for TCRbeta analysis as frozen whole blood, isolated PBMCs, or DNA extracted from either sample type. The sequencing input was peripheral blood. The chain is made from TRBV5-1 and TRBJ1-1; 7 bases in the junction line up with TRBD1. The clonotype originates from a woman aged 45-59 years with acute or convalescent COVID-19. The encoded CDR3 is CASSSRGDTEAFF. The DNA is as follows: TGCGCCAGCAGCAGCAGGGGGGACACTGAAGCTTTCTTT.